The text below deals with one T cell receptor (beta chain). Amplification of TCR beta CDR3 regions was performed using RNA transcripts as template. A first-round RT-PCR of the TCR CDR3 used the HTBI primer set. Via MiXCR, TCRdb re-called the multiplex PCR reads, giving one row per CDR3 protein. This sample has under 350,000 distinct CDR3 sequences; around 20% occur once, and the top ten carry around 50%. Trimming removed 4 bases from V and 8 bases from J; junction bases left unmatched: 9. Germline loops: CDR1 SEHNR, CDR2 FQNEAQ (reference sequence). This CDR3 region has 15 residues. For Graves' hyperthyroidism to be stable, ophthalmopathy could not progress within 18 months. Diagnoses used clinical symptoms, serum thyroxine and TRAb, thyroid ultrasound and orbital computed tomography. This specimen comes from a study of T cells in Graves' hyperthyroidism and ophthalmopathy.

The sample consisted of blood. The sequence was collected from a woman in her forties or fifties with Graves' hyperthyroidism. The chain uses TRBV7-9 and TRBJ1-4, with 8 bases lining up with TRBD1. CDR3 loop: CASSSANRGGEKLFF. In nucleotides, the CDR3 is TGTGCCAGCAGCTCTGCCAACAGGGGGGGAGAAAAACTGTTTTTT.